Listed below are T cell receptor beta chains from one sample, sequenced in a study of pediatric ulcerative colitis. Measured with immunoSEQ multiplex PCR; TCRdb has only the in-frame clones, and not every one. Here the sample spans over 15,000 clones, over 65% being singletons. Sequences were obtained from gut tissue. The source of these receptors is a boy aged 10-17 years with moderate ulcerative colitis. CDR3s include the opening cysteine and the closing phenylalanine or tryptophan. A D gene is named only where the DNA matches it firmly. Clone size is stated in some rows and not others, as once, few, many or a class when expanded.

size	D	V	J	DNA	CDR3
.	TRBD1	TRBV7-8	TRBJ1-3	TGTGCCAGCAGCTTAACGCTACAGGGGGCTGGAGGAAACACCATATATTTT	CASSLTLQGAGGNTIYF
.	TRBD1	TRBV9	TRBJ1-5	TGTGCCAGCAGCGCCTCCGGGACAGGGTGCGTTAGCAATCAGCCCCAGCATTTT	CASSASGTGCVSNQPQHF
.	TRBD2	TRBV4-3	TRBJ2-5	TGCGCCAGCAGCCAAGCCCCTGGACTAGCGGGAGGGCCTCAAGAGACCCAGTACTTC	CASSQAPGLAGGPQETQYF
.	.	TRBV6-6	TRBJ1-3	TGTGCCAGCAGCGGATCGGGAGGAAACACCATATATTTT	CASSGSGGNTIYF
.	.	TRBV5-6	TRBJ2-7	TGTGCCAGCAGCTATGGAGGAGGGAACGAGCAGTACTTC	CASSYGGGNEQYF
.	TRBD2	TRBV5-1	TRBJ2-4	TGCGCCAGCAGTGGACTAGGAGCCAAAAACATTCAGTACTTC	CASSGLGAKNIQYF
few	.	TRBV11-1	TRBJ1-6	TGTGCCAGCAGCTTAGGGGGCTGGAATAATTCACCCCTCCACTTT	CASSLGGWNNSPLHF
.	TRBD2	TRBV29-1	TRBJ2-7	TGCAGCGTTGAGGCCTGGACTAGCGGGAAAGGGGCCTACGAGCAGTACTTC	CSVEAWTSGKGAYEQYF
few	TRBD2	TRBV18	TRBJ2-2	TGTGCCAGCTCACCGGCGGGACTAAACACCGGGGAGCTGTTTTTT	CASSPAGLNTGELFF
.	.	TRBV5-4	TRBJ2-1	TGTGCCAGCGCCCACGTCGCGGGTATGGGTGAGCAGTTCTTC	CASAHVAGMGEQFF
.	.	TRBV5-1	TRBJ2-5	TGCGCCAGCCAAATTGGACAGCGGGAGACCCAGTACTTC	CASQIGQRETQYF
once	TRBD1	TRBV14	TRBJ2-7	TGTGCCAGCAGCTCGCGGCGACAGGGGGCCTACGAGCAGTACTTC	CASSSRRQGAYEQYF
once	.	TRBV18	TRBJ1-4	TGTGCCAGCTCACTCGGGGCCGAAAAACTGTTTTTT	CASSLGAEKLFF
once	TRBD1	TRBV7-9	TRBJ2-1	TGTGCCAGCAGCCCACCGACAGGGGCTCCCTCCTACAATGAGCAGTTCTTC	CASSPPTGAPSYNEQFF
.	.	TRBV18	TRBJ1-2	TGTGCCAGCTCACCACCGGACTCCTATGGCTACACCTTC	CASSPPDSYGYTF
.	TRBD1	TRBV18	TRBJ1-2	TGTGCCAGCTCACCCGACAGGGGTCGACTTCACTATGGCTACACCTTC	CASSPDRGRLHYGYTF
.	TRBD1	TRBV27	TRBJ2-7	TGTGCCAGCAGCACCGATCGGGACAGGGGCGGCGCGGGGACTTCTAGGGAGCAGTACTTC	CASSTDRDRGGAGTSREQYF
.	.	TRBV20-1	TRBJ2-7	TGCAGTGCTAGCGTTACCTACGAGCAGTACTTC	CSASVTYEQYF
few	.	TRBV19	TRBJ1-5	TGTGCCAGTAGTATACTCAATCAGCCCCAGCATTTT	CASSILNQPQHF
.	.	TRBV18	TRBJ2-5	TGTGCCAGCTCGAGACAAGAGACCCAGTACTTC	CASSRQETQYF
.	.	TRBV2	TRBJ2-7	TGTGCCACGGGATGGGGGCTCAGGGCCTACGAGCAGTACTTC	CATGWGLRAYEQYF
few	.	TRBV2	TRBJ1-2	TGTGCCAGCAGCCGAACAGTTTCATATGGCTACACCTTC	CASSRTVSYGYTF
.	TRBD1	TRBV11-2	TRBJ2-3	TGTGCCAGCAGCTGGGGACAGGGCCACACAGATACGCAGTATTTT	CASSWGQGHTDTQYF
.	TRBD1	TRBV2	TRBJ2-2	TGTGCCAGCAGAGCCGGGACAGCGAACAGCGGGGAGCTGTTTTTT	CASRAGTANSGELFF
.	.	TRBV2	TRBJ1-5	TGTGCCAGCAGTGAAAAGGCAGTCGGAAGCAATCAGCCCCAGCATTTT	CASSEKAVGSNQPQHF
.	.	TRBV5-1	TRBJ2-3	TGCGCCAGCACGTCCGGGGTAACGCAGTATTTT	CASTSGVTQYF
.	.	TRBV9	TRBJ1-3	TGTGCCAGCAGCCCCCGGACAGACTCTGGAAACACCATATATTTT	CASSPRTDSGNTIYF
.	.	TRBV7-6	TRBJ1-1	TGTGCCAGCAGCCGAAATTTCATGAACACTGAAGCTTTCTTT	CASSRNFMNTEAFF
.	.	TRBV14	TRBJ2-7	TGTGCCAGCAGCCGAGGAGACTTCCCCTACGAGCAGTACTTC	CASSRGDFPYEQYF
.	.	TRBV4-2	TRBJ2-3	TGTGCCAGCAGCCAAGTCCCAAAAAGAAGCACAGATACGCAGTATTTT	CASSQVPKRSTDTQYF
few	.	TRBV7-3	TRBJ1-1	TGTGCCAGCAGCTTACGTTCTTCGGAACAGGGCGACACTGAAGCTTTCTTT	CASSLRSSEQGDTEAFF
.	.	TRBV7-8	TRBJ1-3	TGTGCCAGCAGCCCGGGCGGAAACACCATATATTTT	CASSPGGNTIYF
.	.	TRBV7-9	TRBJ1-4	TGTGCCAGCAGCTTAGGCCAGATTTTTAATGAAAAACTGTTTTTT	CASSLGQIFNEKLFF
.	.	TRBV7-3	TRBJ1-4	TGTGCCAGCAGCTTAGACAAGCTAGGGGTGGCTAATGAAAAACTGTTTTTT	CASSLDKLGVANEKLFF
few	TRBD1	TRBV2	TRBJ2-7	TGTGCCACCTACAAGACAGGGGACATTTACGAGCAGTACTTC	CATYKTGDIYEQYF
.	TRBD1	TRBV27	TRBJ2-6	TGTGCCAGCAGTCCCCACGAGGGGGCTTATGGGGCCAACGTCCTGACTTTC	CASSPHEGAYGANVLTF
.	.	TRBV21-1	TRBJ1-3	TGTGCCAGCAGCCCCCGACAGGGAGGAAACACCATATATTTT	CASSPRQGGNTIYF
.	.	TRBV18	TRBJ1-2	TGTGCCAGCTCACCAACGGACGGACTAACTCATGGCTACACCTTC	CASSPTDGLTHGYTF
few	.	TRBV27	TRBJ2-7	TGTGCCAGCAGTCCCCTGGGGGGCCGGGCTTATCTCGAGCAGTACTTC	CASSPLGGRAYLEQYF
.	TRBD2	TRBV5-1	TRBJ2-5	TGCGCCAGCAGCTCCGACCTGGGACTAGCAAGTGAGACCCAGTACTTC	CASSSDLGLASETQYF
.	.	TRBV4-1	TRBJ1-3	TGCGCCAGCAGCCAAGAGGGGGTATCCGGAAACACCATATATTTT	CASSQEGVSGNTIYF
.	TRBD1	TRBV5-1	TRBJ2-7	TGCGCCAGCAGCTTGGTTACGGGACAGGGGGTCCACGAGCAGTACTTC	CASSLVTGQGVHEQYF
few	.	TRBV13	TRBJ1-5	TGTGCCAGCAGCATTGGACAGTCCTCCAATCAGCCCCAGCATTTT	CASSIGQSSNQPQHF
.	TRBD1	TRBV14	TRBJ2-2	TGTGCCAGCAGCCCGACAGGGATAACCACCGGGGAGCTGTTTTTT	CASSPTGITTGELFF
few	.	TRBV11-2	TRBJ2-7	TGTGCCAGCAGCTTACGACTCCTCTACGAGCAGTACTTC	CASSLRLLYEQYF